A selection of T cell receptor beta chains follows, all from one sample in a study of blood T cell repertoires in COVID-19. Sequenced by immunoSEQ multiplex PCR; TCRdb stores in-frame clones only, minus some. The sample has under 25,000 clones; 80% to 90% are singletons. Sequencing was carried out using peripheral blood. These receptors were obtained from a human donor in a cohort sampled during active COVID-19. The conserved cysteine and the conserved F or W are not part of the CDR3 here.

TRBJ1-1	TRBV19	ASNPGGRTEAF
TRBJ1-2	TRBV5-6	ASSLVISGGHGYT
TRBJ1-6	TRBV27	ASRDREEPLH
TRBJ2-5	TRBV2	ASKITGVETQY
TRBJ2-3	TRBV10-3	AISESRLAGAGDTQY
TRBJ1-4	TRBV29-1	SVAYRVNEKLF
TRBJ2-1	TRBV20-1	SASSSASGRSADEQF
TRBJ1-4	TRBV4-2	ASSQDITGFEKLF
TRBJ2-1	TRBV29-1	SVEGGLAGTFAHNEQF
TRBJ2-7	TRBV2	ASSERPGVTYEQY
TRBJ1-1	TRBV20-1	SASETGVNRAF
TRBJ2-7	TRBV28	ASSPRTSGSSYEQY
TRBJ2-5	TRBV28	ASSVTGTGSMKETQY
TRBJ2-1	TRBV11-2	ASSQGTQPFPEQF
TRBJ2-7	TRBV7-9	ASSRTGGDEQY
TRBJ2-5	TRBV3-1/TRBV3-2	ASSLGLRDEQETQY
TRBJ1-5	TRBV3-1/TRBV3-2	ASSQIPGYQPQH
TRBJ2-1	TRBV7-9	ASSFGGRFDEQF
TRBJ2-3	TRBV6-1	ASSERLARTDTQY
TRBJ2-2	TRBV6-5	AGGQGQAGELF
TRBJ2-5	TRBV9	ASSAVGLFQETQY
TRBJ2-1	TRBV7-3	ASSFIPGLPGRNSYNEQF
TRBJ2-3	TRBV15	ATAPGVSDTQY
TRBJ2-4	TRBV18	ASSPGGREISLTKNIQY
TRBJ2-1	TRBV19	ASSWDSYNEQF
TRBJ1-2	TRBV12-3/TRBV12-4	ASSLPGDGYT
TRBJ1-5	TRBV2	ASSEGRVANQPQH
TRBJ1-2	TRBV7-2	ASSLGGTGYGYT
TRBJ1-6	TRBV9	ASSVVGWGNSPLH